This T cell receptor (beta chain) was captured by sequencing in a study of blood T cell repertoires in COVID-19. In the study's own analysis: Amplifying reference gene primers gave estimates of nucleated cell counts. Sequencing was performed with immunoSEQ multiplex PCR; in TCRdb, only in-frame clones are kept and a portion is missing. V and J calls and clone size are given by that table; D and trimming were obtained from the DNA. The data show approximately 220,000 clones, 65% to 85% seen once. As concerns this clone: Within the sample, other DNA sequences also encode this same CDR3.

The sequence came from a middle-aged woman who had recovered from COVID-19. Sequenced: PBMCs or T cells enriched from blood (not recorded which).

The CDR3 loop is CASSPTSGSYEQYF. DNA of the CDR3: TGTGCCAGCTCACCAACTAGCGGGAGCTACGAGCAGTACTTC. The gene calls are TRBV18 and TRBJ2-7; 11 bases agree with TRBD2. J was trimmed by 3 bases and V by 2 bases; bases with no gene match: 0. The CDR3 length is 14 residues. Germline assignment: CDR1 KGHSH and CDR2 LQKENI.